This TCR beta chain originates from a study of blood T cell repertoires in COVID-19. Study background: From the United States, Italy and Spain came samples of acute and convalescent COVID-19. Sources were T cells, B-cell-depleted T cells, or PBMCs; the material itself was cDNA or gDNA.

Trimming left V 4 bases short and J 0 bases short, with 10 bases between. The CDR3 has 15 residues. Germline CDR1 reads SQVTM; CDR2 reads ANQGSEA. Authors' data handling: Estimates of nucleated cell counts were drawn from the amplification of reference gene primers. Using immunoSEQ multiplex PCR, the repertoire was profiled, and TCRdb retains in-frame clones only, with some absent. V, J and clone size derive from that table, while D and trimming were established from the DNA sequence. Of around 190,000 clones in the sample, about 80% are singletons; the top ten hold 6% to 8.5%. This TCR derives from a human donor in a cohort sampled during active COVID-19. Sequenced: peripheral blood. The chain has TRBV29-1 and TRBJ2-6; D ambiguous. DNA of the CDR3: TGCAGCGTTGGGCTGTCGGGCTCTGGGGCCAACGTCCTGACTTTC. It is translated as CSVGLSGSGANVLTF.